Following are 9 T cell receptor beta chains from one sample sequenced in a study of blood T cell repertoires in COVID-19. TCRdb's table, derived via immunoSEQ multiplex PCR, lists solely in-frame clones and lacks some. The sample lists about 230,000 clones, 85% to 90% occurring once. The material sequenced was peripheral blood. The receptors derive from a man aged 50 to 60 with COVID-19, enrolled during active disease.

This clone was seen once. The chain combines TRBV5-5 with TRBJ2-3; the D is unclear. Germline values: CDR1 SGHKS, CDR2 YYEKEE (reference sequence). The CDR3 totals 14 residues. Trimming pared 0 bases from V and 1 base from J, leaving 6 bases between. CDR3 sequence: CASSLGRRTDTQYF. The CDR3 DNA is TGTGCCAGCAGCTTGGGGCGGCGCACAGATACGCAGTATTTT.

For the CDR3, the DNA is TGCGCCAGCAGCCAAGATATCCCGCCTATAGCGGGGGACACCTACGAGCAGTACTTC. Protein sequence: CASSQDIPPIAGDTYEQYF. The V gene is TRBV4-3, the J gene TRBJ2-7; 9 bases line up with TRBD2. The germline gives CDR1 LGHNA, CDR2 YSLEER. The V and J ends lost 0 bases and 2 bases, in that order; junction bases with no gene match: 14. This CDR3 contains 19 residues.

This clone was observed a single time. This rearrangement joins TRBV3-1 (or the pseudogene TRBV3-2) to TRBJ1-5; 7 bases align to TRBD1. This CDR3 contains 15 residues. V lost 1 base, J lost 4 bases, and 4 bases stayed unmatched. Germline loops: CDR1 LGHDT, CDR2 YNNKEL (reference sequence). The CDR3 protein is CASSQVAGGNQPQHF. The CDR3 bases are TGTGCCAGCAGCCAAGTGGCAGGGGGAAATCAGCCCCAGCATTTT.

The chain carries TRBV6-5 and TRBJ2-2, with a tentative D call TRBD2 (5 bases). V dropped 8 bases and J dropped 2 bases, with 12 bases sitting between them. This CDR3 contains 14 residues. Germline V gene lookup returns CDR1 MNHEY and CDR2 SVGAGI. CDR3 residues: CASVDSANTGELFF. The CDR3 bases are TGTGCCAGCGTGGACTCTGCTAACACCGGGGAGCTGTTTTTT.

The chain has TRBV2 and TRBJ2-5; D possibly corresponds to TRBD2 (6 bases). This CDR3 spans 14 amino acids. Germline lookup yields CDR1 SNHLY and CDR2 FYNNEI. The V end lost 9 bases, the J end lost 3 bases, and 17 bases lay between the germline ends. CDR3 bases: TGTGCCAGTGGGTGGGTTGGCGGGGAAGAGACCCAGTACTTC. Protein product: CASGWVGGEETQYF.

The genes are TRBV19 and TRBJ1-1; D may be TRBD1 (6 bases). CDR3 length equals 16 residues. V was clipped by 7 bases and J by 5 bases, with 23 bases between them. Germline V gene lookup returns CDR1 LNHDA and CDR2 SQIVND (reference sequence). The CDR3 DNA sequence: TGTGCCAGTAAATCGGCGGGGGGCGCGTCAGGGACTGAAGCTTTCTTT. Residues: CASKSAGGASGTEAFF. The full variable domain, with the rest looked up from reference TRBV19 and TRBJ1-1, is DGGITQSPKYLFRKEGQNVTLSCEQNLNHDAMYWYRQDPGQGLRLIYYSQIVNDFQKGDIAEGYSVSREKKESFPLTVTSAQKNPTAFYLCASKSAGGASGTEAFFGQGTRLTVV.

This chain links TRBV18 with TRBJ1-1; D might be TRBD1 (6 bases). Trimming removed 6 bases at V and 0 bases at J, with 11 bases between. The V gene's germline CDR1 is KGHSH and CDR2 LQKENI. The CDR3 runs 14 residues. The CDR3 reads CASSGQGMNTEAFF. The DNA of the CDR3 is TGTGCCAGCTCGGGGCAGGGGATGAACACTGAAGCTTTCTTT.

This clone turned up a few times. The chain carries TRBV27 and TRBJ2-7; 11 bases are a match to TRBD1. This CDR3 has 14 residues. V trimming: 2 bases; J trimming: 6 bases; junction bases outside the gene matches: 3. CDR1 is MNHEY and CDR2 is SMNVEV in the germline V gene (reference sequence). The CDR3 coding sequence is TGTGCCAGCAGTTTAGGACAGGGGGCGACCGAGCAGTACTTC. Its protein is CASSLGQGATEQYF.

The chain links TRBV7-2 to TRBJ2-2, with TRBD2 identical over 11 bases. Germline V gene lookup returns CDR1 SGHTA and CDR2 FQGNSA. The V segment lost 2 bases and the J segment 7 bases; nucleotides outside the gene matches: 0. The CDR3 totals 14 residues. The CDR3 region is CASSLLAGGGELFF. The CDR3 DNA reads TGTGCCAGCAGCTTACTAGCGGGGGGCGGGGAGCTGTTTTTT.